Each of the 8 T cell receptor beta chains below was sequenced from the same sample in a study of molecular identifiers for immune sequencing clone quantification. TCRdb passed the PCR reads through MiXCR, listing each CDR3 protein once. The sample has 300,000 to 400,000 distinct CDR3 sequences; about a fifth are singletons. The sequenced sample was naive CD8+ T cells from blood, with Jurkat cell RNA spiked in. Described subset: FACS-sorted CD8+CD4-CCR7+CD45RA+ naive T cells. These receptors were taken from a human donor in good health. Some libraries in this study had Jurkat cell RNA spiked in.

This clonotype was counted a few times. At one end the junction does not follow the germline gene, possibly because of a read error. The chain couples TRBV27 to TRBJ1-5, with D tentatively TRBD1 (5 bases). The germline V gene has CDR1 MNHEY and CDR2 SMNVEV (reference sequence). The length of the CDR3 is 15 residues. The CDR3 DNA reads TGTGCCAGCAGCCTTACCGACAGTTTTAATCAGCCCCAGCTTTTT. Translated, it gives CASSLTDSFNQPQLF.

This clonotype was seen repeatedly, ten times or more. The V gene is TRBV27, the J gene TRBJ2-2, with 8 bases aligning to TRBD1. CDR3 length equals 17 residues. The V and J ends lost 5 bases and 2 bases, in that order; junction bases with no gene match: 10. CDR1 and CDR2 (germline): MNHEY, SMNVEV (reference sequence). The CDR3 nucleotides read TGTGCCAGCAGTACACTACGGACAGGGTTAAACACCGGGGAGCTGTTTTTT. Translation gives CASSTLRTGLNTGELFF.

In this sample, this clonotype turned up many times. This chain joins TRBV4-1 and TRBJ2-7; D is perhaps TRBD1 (6 bases). The CDR3 sequence is 14 residues long. Between the trimmed V and J ends, which lost 3 bases and 1 base, there was a span of 10 bases. In germline, CDR1 is MGHRA, CDR2 YSYEKL. The CDR3 reads CASSQTTGSYEQYF. Written as DNA, the CDR3 is TGCGCCAGCAGCCAGACCACAGGGTCCTACGAGCAGTACTTC.

This clonotype was counted many times. The V call is TRBV28, the J call TRBJ2-7; D might be TRBD2 (6 bases). The CDR3 contains 13 residues. The germline gives CDR1 MDHEN, CDR2 SYDVKM. Trimming stripped 4 bases from V and 0 bases from J, with 7 bases between. This chain's CDR3 is CASSYGSSYEQYF. Written as DNA, the CDR3 is TGTGCCAGCAGTTACGGGAGCTCCTACGAGCAGTACTTC. The whole variable domain, remainder taken from reference TRBV28 and TRBJ2-7, is DVKVTQSSRYLVKRTGEKVFLECVQDMDHENMFWYRQDPGLGLRLIYFSYDVKMKEKGDIPEGYSVSREKKERFSLILESASTNQTSMYLCASSYGSSYEQYFGPGTRLTVT.

The sample holds many counts of this clonotype. This chain links TRBV2 with TRBJ2-7; 11 bases line up with TRBD2. Trimming took 5 bases from V and 4 from J; bases not matched to a gene: 13. CDR3 length: 17 amino acids. Germline V CDR1 and CDR2: SNHLY, FYNNEI. CDR3 DNA: TGTGCCAGCAGTCAAACTAGCGGGAGAGCGGGGCGGTACGAGCAGTACTTC. It codes for CASSQTSGRAGRYEQYF.

As concerns this clonotype: It may be a read error: a sequence one base away is much more abundant. As DNA, the CDR3 is TGCGCCGGCAGCCAAGTTCCCACGTACCAAGAGACCCAGTACTTC. Protein: CAGSQVPTYQETQYF. The V and J genes are TRBV4-1 and TRBJ2-5; D gene unclear. The CDR3 runs to 15 residues. Germline values: CDR1 MGHRA, CDR2 YSYEKL.

A note on this clonotype: A junction end diverges from the germline sequence, so it may reflect a read error. The chain links TRBV7-6 to TRBJ2-7; D is ambiguous. This CDR3 is built from 11 residues. Germline CDR1 and CDR2: SGHVS and FNYEAQ. This chain's CDR3 is CASSSSDEQCF. CDR3 nucleotide sequence: TGTGCCAGCAGCTCCAGCGACGAGCAGTGCTTC.

This clonotype has just a few counts. The V and J genes are TRBV11-2 and TRBJ1-2, with D unclear. V was cut by 1 base and J by 4 bases, with 10 bases left in between. The CDR3 contains 14 residues. Germline assignment: CDR1 SGHAT and CDR2 FQNNGV. DNA for the CDR3: TGTGCCAGCAGCTTAGCCCCCGAGGGCTATGGCTACACCTTC. It specifies CASSLAPEGYGYTF.